This is a list of T cell receptor beta chains from one sample in a study of CD8 T cells in Susac syndrome. TCRdb analysed the immunoSEQ multiplex PCR reads with MiXCR anew, one entry per CDR3 protein. The sample shows about 160,000 distinct CDR3 sequences, 93% of them seen only once. Specimen: CD4+ T cells from PBMCs. These receptor sequences come from a human donor in good health. CDR3s include the opening cysteine and the closing phenylalanine or tryptophan. The D gene is left open where the match is weak. Clone size is not always given. Where it is, it says once, few, many or a class for expanded clones.

once	TRBV10-3	TRBJ1-5	-	TGTGCCATCAGCCTCGACGAGAGGGGGCCCCAGCATTTT	CAISLDERGPQHF
once	TRBV20-1	TRBJ2-7	-	TGCAGTGCTAGATCTCCGAGGAGCTCCTACGAGCAGTACTTC	CSARSPRSSYEQYF
-	TRBV7-9	TRBJ1-1	-	TGTGCCAGCAGCTTAGATTGGGGGAACACTGAAGCTTTCTTT	CASSLDWGNTEAFF
-	TRBV7-9	TRBJ1-4	-	TGTGCCAGCAGTCTGTGGGGGTTTGGTGAAAAACTGTTTTTT	CASSLWGFGEKLFF
-	TRBV4-2	TRBJ1-3	-	TGTGCCAGCAGCCACGGACTGGTCACAGACTCTGGAAACACCATATATTTT	CASSHGLVTDSGNTIYF
-	TRBV2	TRBJ1-1	TRBD1	TGTGCCAGCACTGGACAGGGGAGCGTGAACACTGAAGCTTTCTTT	CASTGQGSVNTEAFF
-	TRBV20-1	TRBJ2-2	TRBD2	TGCAGTGCTAGAGTCATGGCGGGGGGGCAGAGCGGGGAGCTGTTTTTT	CSARVMAGGQSGELFF
-	TRBV3-1	TRBJ1-3	-	TGTGCCAGCAGCCATCGAGATTCAGGAAACACCATATATTTT	CASSHRDSGNTIYF
-	TRBV20-1	TRBJ1-4	-	TGCAGTGCTAGAGATGTTACGGGAAGTGAAAAACTGTTTTTT	CSARDVTGSEKLFF
-	TRBV14	TRBJ1-4	-	TGTGCCAGCAGCCAAGATCAGGGACGGGCTAATGAAAAACTGTTTTTT	CASSQDQGRANEKLFF
-	TRBV29-1	TRBJ1-3	-	TGCAGCGCCCAAGGGGCCGCGGGAAACACCATATATTTT	CSAQGAAGNTIYF
-	TRBV20-1	TRBJ2-4	-	TGCAGTGCTAGGCGGGGTTTCGGCAAAAACATTCAGTACTTC	CSARRGFGKNIQYF
-	TRBV2	TRBJ2-2	-	TGTGCCAGCAGGGCAGGCGCGAACACCGGGGAGCTGTTTTTT	CASRAGANTGELFF
-	TRBV2	TRBJ1-2	-	TGTGCCAGCAGCCGGGACTCCGGCTACACCTTC	CASSRDSGYTF
-	TRBV7-2	TRBJ2-5	TRBD2	TGTGCCAGCAGCTTCGGGGGGAAATGGGAGACCCAGTACTTC	CASSFGGKWETQYF
-	TRBV2	TRBJ2-2	-	TGTGCCAGCAGTGTTCTTGACACCGGGGAGCTGTTTTTT	CASSVLDTGELFF
-	TRBV6-5	TRBJ2-5	TRBD2	TGTGCCAGCAGTTACTCGACTAGCGGGGATCAAGAGACCCAGTACTTC	CASSYSTSGDQETQYF
-	TRBV6-5	TRBJ2-2	-	TGTGCCAGCGGGATCCGGACACAAAACACCGGGGAGCTGTTTTTT	CASGIRTQNTGELFF
-	TRBV3-1	TRBJ2-2	-	TGTGCCAGCAGCCGACCCGGGGGCCTAACGAACACCGGGGAGCTGTTTTTT	CASSRPGGLTNTGELFF
-	TRBV29-1	TRBJ1-1	-	TGCAGCGTTGTCGGTAACACTGAAGCTTTCTTT	CSVVGNTEAFF
-	TRBV29-1	TRBJ1-1	-	TGCAGCGTTGGAAAAGGGGCTGGGGTCGCTGAAGCTTTCTTT	CSVGKGAGVAEAFF
-	TRBV7-2	TRBJ2-2	-	TGTGCCAGCAGCCGATCGAACACCGGGGAGCTGTTTTTT	CASSRSNTGELFF
-	TRBV12-3/TRBV12-4	TRBJ1-1	-	TGTGCCAGCAGTTTGGTGGTGCGGGGGGTGGGAGCTTTCTTT	CASSLVVRGVGAFF
-	TRBV7-9	TRBJ2-5	-	TGTGCCAGCAGCGGACCAGCTGGGGGGCAAGAGACCCAGTACTTC	CASSGPAGGQETQYF
-	TRBV2	TRBJ2-3	-	TGTGCCAGCAGTGAAGCGCGTCGGGGTGGCACAGATACGCAGTATTTT	CASSEARRGGTDTQYF
-	TRBV20-1	TRBJ1-2	-	TGCAGTGCTAGCGAGGGAACCTATGGCTACACCTTC	CSASEGTYGYTF
-	TRBV6-6	TRBJ1-2	-	TGTGCCAGCAGTTATAGGGGGAAGCCTGGCTACACCTTC	CASSYRGKPGYTF
-	TRBV20-1	TRBJ2-5	-	TGCAGTGCTAGACTCTTCCAAGAGACCCAGTACTTC	CSARLFQETQYF
-	TRBV27	TRBJ2-7	-	TGTGCCAGCAGTTTGGAGGGTCACTACGAGCAGTACTTC	CASSLEGHYEQYF
once	TRBV5-8	TRBJ2-6	-	TGTGCCAGCAGCTCCTACAGGGCATCTGGGGCCAACGTCCTGACTTTC	CASSSYRASGANVLTF
-	TRBV7-3	TRBJ2-2	-	TGTGCCAGCAGCCTAGGGCATAAATCCGGGGAGCTGTTTTTT	CASSLGHKSGELFF
-	TRBV6-2/TRBV6-3	TRBJ1-6	-	TGTGCCAGCAGACCGGACGAGAGATCACCCCTCCACTTT	CASRPDERSPLHF
-	TRBV20-1	TRBJ2-7	-	TGCAGTGCTAGCCAGCAGCCTCGGGAGCAGTACTTC	CSASQQPREQYF
-	TRBV27	TRBJ2-1	-	TGTGCCAGCAGTTCAAGGCCGAGACAGGACTACAATGAGCAGTTCTTC	CASSSRPRQDYNEQFF
-	TRBV12-3/TRBV12-4	TRBJ2-1	-	TGTGCCAGCAGTTTAGTGCCTCCCTCGGGGAGTAATGAGCAGTTCTTC	CASSLVPPSGSNEQFF
once	TRBV18	TRBJ2-7	-	TGTGCCAGCTCACCACCGGGCAGGCCCTACGAGCAGTACTTC	CASSPPGRPYEQYF
-	TRBV29-1	TRBJ2-1	-	TGCAGCTTTTGGGACAGCCGGGGGAGGGATGAGCAGTTCTTC	CSFWDSRGRDEQFF
few	TRBV4-1	TRBJ2-3	TRBD2	TGCGCCAGCAGCCAAGATCGGGAGGGAACAGATACGCAGTATTTT	CASSQDREGTDTQYF
-	TRBV7-2	TRBJ1-2	TRBD1	TGTGCCAGCAGCTTAGGGACAGGGGAAGGCTACACCTTC	CASSLGTGEGYTF
-	TRBV11-2	TRBJ2-3	TRBD2	TGTGCCAGCAGCTTCCGGCGGGGGATCAATACGCAGTATTTT	CASSFRRGINTQYF
-	TRBV7-8	TRBJ2-6	TRBD1	TGTGCCAGCACCCGACAGGGGGCGTTTTCTGGGGCCAACGTCCTGACTTTC	CASTRQGAFSGANVLTF
-	TRBV5-4	TRBJ2-5	-	TGTGCCAGCAGTAGACCGGGCCGGGAAGAGACCCAGTACTTC	CASSRPGREETQYF
-	TRBV3-1	TRBJ2-7	-	TGTGCCAGCAGCCAAGGTCCACTACTCACCTACGAGCAGTACTTC	CASSQGPLLTYEQYF
-	TRBV5-1	TRBJ1-1	-	TGCGCCAGCAGCTCTATGGGGGACGACACTGAAGCTTTCTTT	CASSSMGDDTEAFF
-	TRBV2	TRBJ1-1	-	TGTGCCAGCAGTGAAATGGGGGCCGGCGGCACTGAAGCTTTCTTT	CASSEMGAGGTEAFF
-	TRBV4-1	TRBJ1-6	-	TGCGCCAGCAGCCAGTCTAACAGGGTAAATCAGACACCCCTCCACTTT	CASSQSNRVNQTPLHF
-	TRBV30	TRBJ2-3	-	TGTGCCTGGAGTGTACGGGGGCCTTCCCGACTCAGCACAGATACGCAGTATTTT	CAWSVRGPSRLSTDTQYF